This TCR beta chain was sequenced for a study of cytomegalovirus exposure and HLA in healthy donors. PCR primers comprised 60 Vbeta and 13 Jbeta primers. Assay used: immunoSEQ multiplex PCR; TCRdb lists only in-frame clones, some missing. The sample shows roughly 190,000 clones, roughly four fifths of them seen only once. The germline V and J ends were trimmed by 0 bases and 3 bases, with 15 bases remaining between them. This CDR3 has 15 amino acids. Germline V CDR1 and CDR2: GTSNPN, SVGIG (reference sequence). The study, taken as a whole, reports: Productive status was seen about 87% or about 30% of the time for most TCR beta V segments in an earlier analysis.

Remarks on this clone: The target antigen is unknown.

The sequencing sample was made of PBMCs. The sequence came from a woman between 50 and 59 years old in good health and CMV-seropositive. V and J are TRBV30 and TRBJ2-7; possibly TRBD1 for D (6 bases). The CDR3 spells CAWSVNPGVVYEQYF. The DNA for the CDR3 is TGTGCCTGGAGTGTAAACCCAGGGGTTGTCTACGAGCAGTACTTC.